These T cell receptor beta chains were read from a single sample in a study of lymphopenia after photon versus proton radiotherapy. Measured with immunoSEQ multiplex PCR; TCRdb has only the in-frame clones, and not every one. The sample records 65,000 to 85,000 clones, around 90% being singletons. Sequences were derived from peripheral blood, sampled from a patient treated with photon-based radiotherapy. Receptor source: a woman aged 40 to 49 with cholangiocarcinoma. Each CDR3 is given with its conserved first and last residue. The D gene is left open where the match is weak. Some rows mark clone size as missing; the rest say once, few, many or name a class of expanded clone.

J,length,V,D,size,CDR3,DNA
TRBJ2-2,15,TRBV7-6,-,-,CASSPEVLHTGELFF,TGTGCCAGCAGTCCAGAGGTACTGCACACCGGGGAGCTGTTTTTT
TRBJ2-7,14,TRBV7-3,-,-,CASDSDNTLDEQYF,TGTGCCAGCGACTCGGACAACACTCTGGACGAGCAGTACTTC
TRBJ2-7,15,TRBV11-2,-,few,CASSLTKAKWDEQYF,TGTGCCAGCAGCCTCACGAAGGCAAAGTGGGACGAGCAGTACTTC
TRBJ1-6,14,TRBV5-4,-,-,CASSFQGTNSPLHF,TGTGCCAGCAGCTTTCAGGGCACCAATTCACCCCTCCACTTT
TRBJ1-2,15,TRBV5-6,TRBD1,-,CASSSSTGVAYGYTF,TGTGCCAGCAGCTCTTCTACAGGGGTAGCCTATGGCTACACCTTC
TRBJ2-7,15,TRBV28,-,-,CASSLRPVSSYEQYF,TGTGCCAGCAGTTTAAGACCTGTGAGCTCCTACGAGCAGTACTTC
TRBJ1-1,12,TRBV28,-,-,CASSLLGLEAFF,TGTGCCAGCAGTTTACTGGGGCTAGAAGCTTTCTTT
TRBJ1-5,14,TRBV6-5,-,-,CASSSHYSNQPQHF,TGTGCCAGCAGCAGCCATTATAGCAATCAGCCCCAGCATTTT
TRBJ1-6,15,TRBV5-8,-,-,CASSLRGIYNSPLHF,TGTGCCAGCAGCTTGCGGGGGATCTATAATTCACCCCTCCACTTT
TRBJ2-2,15,TRBV7-9,-,-,CASRGGTANTGELFF,TGTGCCTCCCGGGGCGGGACGGCTAACACCGGGGAGCTGTTTTTT
TRBJ2-3,14,TRBV5-1,-,-,CASSLVHATGTQYF,TGCGCCAGCAGCTTGGTCCACGCAACAGGTACGCAGTATTTT
TRBJ2-3,16,TRBV6-5,TRBD2,-,CASSYSTSLGTDTQYF,TGTGCCAGCAGTTACTCGACTAGCCTGGGCACAGATACGCAGTATTTT
TRBJ2-7,14,TRBV11-1,-,-,CASRTGARPYEQYF,TGTGCCAGCAGAACGGGGGCCCGCCCCTACGAGCAGTACTTC
TRBJ1-1,15,TRBV2,TRBD1,-,CASSGDRGRGTEAFF,TGTGCCAGCAGTGGGGACAGGGGTCGGGGCACTGAAGCTTTCTTT
TRBJ1-2,11,TRBV6-5,-,few,CASSDNYGYTF,TGTGCCAGCAGTGACAACTATGGCTACACCTTC